This entry lists 18 T cell receptor beta chains sequenced from one sample in a study of T cells in localized non-small cell lung cancer (TCRdb year 2020). Libraries were made using the immunoSEQ multiplex PCR assay. TCRdb provides this immuneACCESS table in a form limited to in-frame rearrangements. Some clones are lacking; in checked studies, under half of them reflect an unresolved V gene, and why the rest are absent is not known. For this sample the table gives around 25,000 clones, of which around 85% were detected only once. The ten largest make up 5.8% of the sample. The sample here was peripheral blood, taken before any cancer treatment. These receptor sequences come from a male donor older than 55 with stage II squamous cell lung carcinoma.

This chain joins TRBV9 and TRBJ2-7; D possibly corresponds to TRBD2 (6 bases). Trimming shortened V by 0 bases and J by 8 bases, and 12 bases separated the two germline ends. The CDR3 length is 13 residues. The germline CDR1 and CDR2 sequences are SGDLS and YYNGEE. The CDR3 bases are TGTGCCAGCAGCGTAGCCCAGGAGGGGCAGCAGTACTTC. Amino acids: CASSVAQEGQQYF. Full variable domain (rest looked up from reference TRBV9 and TRBJ2-7): DSGVTQTPKHLITATGQRVTLRCSPRSGDLSVYWYQQSLDQGLQFLIQYYNGEERAKGNILERFSAQQFPDLHSELNLSSLELGDSALYFCASSVAQEGQQYFGPGTRLTVT.

This clone was detected only a few times. The gene calls are TRBV28 and TRBJ2-3; 7 bases match TRBD2. The V gene end was trimmed by 6 bases and the J gene end by 8 bases; junction bases not matched to a gene: 5. CDR3 size: 12 residues. The germline CDR1 and CDR2 sequences are MDHEN and SYDVKM. The CDR3 coding sequence is TGTGCCAGCAGGTATTCTAGCGGTACGCAGTATTTT. Translating gives CASRYSSGTQYF.

The V call is TRBV7-9, the J call TRBJ2-1; 11 bases are shared with TRBD2. The CDR3 is 14 residues long. CDR1 and CDR2 from the germline V gene are SEHNR and FQNEAQ (reference sequence). The J segment lost 9 bases and the V segment lost 6 bases, leaving 7 bases of the junction unmatched. The DNA of the CDR3 is TGTGCCAGCAGGCTAGCGGGAGGTGAGGGTGAGCAGTTCTTC. Protein: CASRLAGGEGEQFF.

Worth noting for this clone: One end of the junction is discordant with germline, which a read error may explain. The V and J genes are TRBV6-1 and TRBJ1-2; a weak D match, TRBD1 (6 bases). Germline V gene data show CDR1 as MNHNS and CDR2 as SASEGT. This CDR3 region has 13 residues. The CDR3 region is CASSEGTAVWGAF. In nucleotides, the CDR3 is TGTGCCAGCAGTGAAGGGACAGCCGTATGGGGGGCCTTC.

CDR3 sequence reads: CASSLDRSSYNEQFF. The CDR3 DNA reads as TGCGCCAGCAGCTTGGACAGGAGCTCCTACAATGAGCAGTTCTTC. V and J are TRBV5-1 and TRBJ2-1, with D perhaps TRBD1 (5 bases). V was pared by 0 bases and J by 0 bases, with 7 bases between. The CDR3 is 15 residues long. The germline CDR1 and CDR2 sequences are SGHRS and YFSETQ.

V is TRBV28 and J is TRBJ2-2; TRBD2 might be the D (6 bases). Germline lookup yields CDR1 MDHEN and CDR2 SYDVKM. Trimming removed 2 bases at V and 7 bases at J, with 17 bases between. The CDR3 loop spans 16 amino acids. The CDR3 spells CASSLSLPGAVGELFF. The CDR3 DNA is TGTGCCAGCAGTTTAAGTCTTCCGGGAGCGGTCGGGGAGCTGTTTTTT.

This chain joins TRBV4-1 and TRBJ1-3, with 9 bases aligning to TRBD1. The CDR3 length is 17 residues. With 3 bases clipped from V and 2 bases from J, the junction kept 8 bases outside the gene matches. CDR1 is MGHRA, CDR2 YSYEKL, per germline. This CDR3 is CASSHGATGGAGNTIYF. In DNA, the CDR3 is TGCGCCAGCAGCCATGGAGCTACAGGGGGCGCTGGAAACACCATATATTTT.

The chain is built from TRBV28 and TRBJ2-7; D possibly corresponds to TRBD1 (6 bases). The CDR3 covers 14 residues. Germline assignment: CDR1 MDHEN and CDR2 SYDVKM. V lost 6 bases, J lost 5 bases, and 17 bases lay in between. CDR3 region: CASSSGTRINEQYF. CDR3 DNA sequence: TGTGCCAGCAGCTCCGGGACACGGATCAACGAGCAGTACTTC.

V gene TRBV9 combines with J gene TRBJ1-1; 8 nucleotides align to TRBD1. CDR1 is SGDLS, CDR2 YYNGEE, per germline. V was clipped by 4 bases and J by 4 bases; unmatched bases: 6. CDR3 length: 14 amino acids. The CDR3 DNA follows: TGTGCCAGCAGCCCAGGGGGCCTGGTCACTGAAGCTTTCTTT. Translating gives CASSPGGLVTEAFF.

The chain combines TRBV6-5 with TRBJ2-2, with no clear D. V lost 2 bases and J lost 0, with 10 bases in between. Germline CDR1 is MNHEY and CDR2 is SVGAGI. This CDR3 spans 16 amino acids. The CDR3 loop is CASSYLQFSNTGELFF. The CDR3 nucleotides read TGTGCCAGCAGTTACCTTCAGTTCTCGAACACCGGGGAGCTGTTTTTT.

The rearrangement joins TRBV7-9 to TRBJ2-7; 7 nucleotides match TRBD1. This CDR3 spans 15 amino acids. Germline trimming cut 3 bases from V and 3 bases from J; bases unmatched to any gene: 8. Germline CDR1 reads SEHNR; CDR2 reads FQNEAQ (reference sequence). The CDR3 here is CASSLTPSGGYEQYF. The CDR3, as DNA: TGTGCCAGCAGCTTGACCCCTTCAGGGGGCTACGAGCAGTACTTC. Full variable domain (rest looked up from reference TRBV7-9 and TRBJ2-7): DTGVSQNPRHKITKRGQNVTFRCDPISEHNRLYWYRQTLGQGPEFLTYFQNEAQLEKSRLLSDRFSAERPKGSFSTLEIQRTEQGDSAMYLCASSLTPSGGYEQYFGPGTRLTVT.

The V call is TRBV7-2, the J call TRBJ1-6; D is unclear. The CDR3 is made up of 14 amino acids. V was shortened by 2 bases and J by 7 bases, with 9 bases between the two germline ends. Germline V gives CDR1 SGHTA, CDR2 FQGNSA. CDR3 protein: CASSLNSFNSPLHF. DNA for the CDR3: TGTGCCAGCAGCTTAAACAGTTTCAATTCACCCCTCCACTTT.

This sequence joins TRBV7-2 and TRBJ1-2; TRBD1 matches 7 bases. V lost 2 bases, J lost 4 bases, and 4 bases stayed unmatched. From germline, CDR1 is SGHTA and CDR2 FQGNSA. CDR3 length: 14 amino acids. The CDR3 nucleotides read TGTGCCAGCAGCTTACAGGGGGGAAGCTATGGCTACACCTTC. As protein: CASSLQGGSYGYTF.

This clone was seen only once. V is TRBV28 and J is TRBJ2-1, with TRBD2 matching 12 bases. This CDR3 region has 17 residues. With V trimmed by 2 bases and J by 2 bases, 4 bases remained unmatched. From germline, CDR1 is MDHEN and CDR2 SYDVKM. CDR3 sequence: CASSLRTSGVPYNEQFF. CDR3 nucleotide sequence: TGTGCCAGCAGTTTAAGGACTAGCGGGGTTCCCTACAATGAGCAGTTCTTC.

This clone was seen once. This CDR3 reads CASSSGLAGGLQETQYF. DNA of the CDR3: TGTGCCAGCAGCTCGGGACTAGCGGGGGGACTCCAAGAGACCCAGTACTTC. The chain employs TRBV7-9 and TRBJ2-5; 15 bases align to TRBD2. This CDR3 is 17 amino acids long. V gave up 4 bases and J gave up 1 base; unmatched junction bases: 4. Germline V gene sequence: CDR1 SEHNR, CDR2 FQNEAQ (reference sequence).

The rearrangement uses TRBV28 and TRBJ2-7; 8 bases fit TRBD1. Germline V gene sequence: CDR1 MDHEN, CDR2 SYDVKM. The trim removed 4 bases at V and 0 bases at J, leaving 2 bases unmatched. This CDR3 has 14 amino acids. The CDR3: CASSSGGTSYEQYF. The DNA of the CDR3 is TGTGCCAGCAGTTCAGGGGGCACCTCCTACGAGCAGTACTTC.

The chain joins TRBV5-6 to TRBJ2-2; 9 positions match TRBD1. Germline trimming cut 2 bases from V and 5 bases from J; bases unmatched to any gene: 4. Germline assignment: CDR1 SGHDT and CDR2 YYEEEE. The CDR3 spans 15 residues. The CDR3 here is CASSFRTGVTGELFF. As DNA, the CDR3 is TGTGCCAGCAGCTTCAGGACAGGGGTGACCGGGGAGCTGTTTTTT.

The chain employs TRBV27 and TRBJ2-1, with 7 positions matching TRBD2. V lost 4 bases and J lost 3; bases outside the gene matches: 6. The CDR3 length is 15 residues. Germline V lookup: CDR1 MNHEY, CDR2 SMNVEV (reference sequence). CDR3 region: CASSSQLAIYNEQFF. CDR3 bases: TGTGCCAGCAGTTCGCAACTAGCGATCTACAATGAGCAGTTCTTC.